This TCR beta chain was found in a study of T cells in Graves' hyperthyroidism and ophthalmopathy. V was shortened by 6 bases and J by 0 bases, with 10 bases between the two germline ends. Germline V gene sequence: CDR1 KGHDR, CDR2 SFDVKD. CDR3 size: 14 residues. With a duration under 2 months, the hyperthyroidism was newly diagnosed in patients aged 18 to 65. Study-wide results and limits: Most thyroid clonotypes with frequency above 0.001 were detected in blood. The model made its ophthalmopathy prediction, and onset followed a median 6.5 months later.

Amplification yielded TCR beta CDR3 regions, with RNA transcripts as the source. The TCR CDR3 was amplified in a first-round RT-PCR using the HTBI primer set. Each CDR3 protein gets one entry after TCRdb re-called the multiplex PCR reads with MiXCR. The table lists a few hundred thousand distinct CDR3 sequences, around 42% of them singletons. As concerns this clonotype: Its antigen is undetermined.

The V gene is TRBV24-1, the J gene TRBJ2-5; D is unresolved. The sequence came from a woman younger than 35 with Graves' hyperthyroidism. The sequenced sample was peripheral blood or thyroid tissue (not recorded which). CDR3 sequence reads: CATSKRPDQETQYF. CDR3 nucleotide sequence: TGTGCCACCAGTAAACGGCCGGACCAAGAGACCCAGTACTTC.